The clone carrying this T cell receptor (beta chain) was detected only a few times. Its specificity is not known. These data originate in a study of blood T cells in healthy people across ages. Points from the study as a whole: PBMC samples, being unsorted, prevented any conclusive comparison of naive and antigen-experienced cells. There were more naive CD4+ cells and higher diversity in long-lived donors than in aged donors.

The use of a sample-barcoded 5' primer and a J-beta primer mix characterized a second PCR of roughly 6 to 11 cycles. Each CDR3 protein gets one entry after TCRdb re-called the 5' RACE reads with MiXCR. The data show about 730,000 distinct CDR3 sequences, roughly 45% seen once. Total RNA, at least 5.5 micrograms per sample, came from PBMCs. Germline V gives CDR1 MNHNY, CDR2 SVGAGI (reference sequence). The V gene lost 2 bases and the J gene lost 7 bases, with 11 bases spanning the gap. The CDR3 loop spans 14 amino acids. The V gene is TRBV6-6, the J gene TRBJ2-2; D might be TRBD1 (5 bases). The material sequenced was blood. This TCR came from a woman aged 55-70 years in good health. The CDR3 bases are TGTGCCAGCAGTTACCAGGGCAGCCACGGGGAGCTGTTTTTT. It codes for CASSYQGSHGELFF.